These 28 T cell receptor beta chains share one sample of origin, sequenced in a study of cytomegalovirus exposure and HLA in healthy donors. 13 Jbeta primers and 60 Vbeta primers were used for the PCR. Repertoires were generated with immunoSEQ multiplex PCR, while TCRdb's copy carries only in-frame clones and drops some. The sample lists roughly 100,000 clones; approximately 82% were seen once. The sequencing sample was made of PBMCs. The source is a female donor in good health and CMV-seropositive.

This clone showed up just once. The gene calls are TRBV11-3 and TRBJ2-3, with 12 bases lining up with TRBD2. With V trimmed by 1 base and J by 5 bases, 7 bases remained unmatched. There are 17 residues in the CDR3. Germline loops: CDR1 SGHNT, CDR2 YENEEA. CDR3 coding DNA: TGTGCCAGCAGCTTAGGACTAGCGGGAGTAAGTGAAGATACGCAGTATTTT. This codes for CASSLGLAGVSEDTQYF. The full variable domain, rest sourced from reference TRBV11-3 and TRBJ2-3, is EAGVVQSPRYKIIEKKQPVAFWCNPISGHNTLYWYLQNLGQGPELLIRYENEEAVDDSQLPKDRFSAERLKGVDSTLKIQPAELGDSAVYLCASSLGLAGVSEDTQYFGPGTRLTVL.

This rearrangement joins TRBV29-1 to TRBJ1-2, with D perhaps TRBD1 (6 bases). The CDR3 runs 12 residues. Trimming stripped 7 bases from V and 8 bases from J, with 17 bases between. CDR1 and CDR2 (germline): SQVTM, ANQGSEA. The CDR3: CSAEGGGQGYTF. DNA of the CDR3: TGCAGCGCCGAGGGGGGAGGGCAGGGCTACACCTTC.

V and J are TRBV5-1 and TRBJ2-7; perhaps TRBD2 as D (6 bases). The CDR3 length is 16 residues. Trimming took off 0 bases at V and 3 bases at J, with 16 bases between the two ends. Germline-derived CDR1 and CDR2 are SGHRS and YFSETQ. CDR3 nucleotide sequence: TGCGCCAGCAGCTTGGTCCCTAGCGACATATACTACGAGCAGTACTTC. Protein sequence: CASSLVPSDIYYEQYF.

The V gene is TRBV7-6, the J gene TRBJ2-5; unclear D gene. V lost 2 bases to trimming and J lost 5 bases, with 12 bases between them. The CDR3 length is 14 residues. Looked up from germline, CDR1 is SGHVS and CDR2 is FNYEAQ. The CDR3 region is CASSLMRLRETQYF. For the CDR3, the DNA is TGTGCCAGCAGCTTAATGCGGCTGCGGGAGACCCAGTACTTC.

The chain combines TRBV19 with TRBJ1-5; D might be TRBD1 (6 bases). The CDR3 consists of 14 residues. Germline V lookup: CDR1 LNHDA, CDR2 SQIVND (reference sequence). V gave up 3 bases and J gave up 1 base, with 7 bases separating them. The DNA for the CDR3 is TGTGCCAGTAGTATTACAGGGAGCAATCAGCCCCAGCATTTT. This sequence encodes CASSITGSNQPQHF. Together with reference TRBV19 and TRBJ1-5, the CDR3 gives the full variable domain: DGGITQSPKYLFRKEGQNVTLSCEQNLNHDAMYWYRQDPGQGLRLIYYSQIVNDFQKGDIAEGYSVSREKKESFPLTVTSAQKNPTAFYLCASSITGSNQPQHFGDGTRLSIL.

The rearrangement joins TRBV9 to TRBJ2-7; a weak D match, TRBD1 (6 bases). Trimming cost V 3 bases and J 5 bases, with 9 bases left between them. The CDR3 extends over 12 amino acids. In germline, CDR1 is SGDLS, CDR2 YYNGEE. The CDR3 region is CASSDRDHEQYF. The CDR3 DNA follows: TGTGCCAGCAGCGACAGGGACCACGAGCAGTACTTC. Full variable domain (outside the CDR3, taken from reference TRBV9 and TRBJ2-7): DSGVTQTPKHLITATGQRVTLRCSPRSGDLSVYWYQQSLDQGLQFLIQYYNGEERAKGNILERFSAQQFPDLHSELNLSSLELGDSALYFCASSDRDHEQYFGPGTRLTVT.

This chain uses TRBV18 with TRBJ2-7; 12 bases are a match to TRBD2. Germline values: CDR1 KGHSH, CDR2 LQKENI. After removal of 2 bases from V and 0 bases from J, the junction contained 2 bases not matched to a gene. CDR3 length: 16 amino acids. CDR3 nucleotides: TGTGCCAGCTCACCAACACTAGCGGGAGGCTCCTACGAGCAGTACTTC. This encodes CASSPTLAGGSYEQYF.

This chain links TRBV7-2 with TRBJ2-7, with 13 bases that match TRBD2. The germline V gene encodes CDR1 SGHTA and CDR2 FQGNSA. The J segment lost 4 bases and the V segment lost 2 bases, leaving 8 bases of the junction unmatched. CDR3 length: 17 amino acids. CDR3 nucleotide sequence: TGTGCCAGCAGCTTATCCCGACGACTAGCGGGAGGTTACGAGCAGTACTTC. Translated: CASSLSRRLAGGYEQYF.

This sequence joins TRBV18 and TRBJ1-2, with D possibly TRBD1 on 6 matching bases. V lost 3 bases and J 8 bases, leaving 19 bases between the germline ends. The germline CDR1 and CDR2 sequences are KGHSH and LQKENI. CDR3 size: 15 residues. The CDR3, as DNA: TGTGCCAGCTCACCGATACAGGGAATTCCGTTGGGCTACACCTTC. Amino acid sequence: CASSPIQGIPLGYTF.

The gene calls are TRBV5-1 and TRBJ2-7; 12 bases fit TRBD2. Trimming cost V 0 bases and J 1 base; bases outside gene matches: 8. Germline assignment: CDR1 SGHRS and CDR2 YFSETQ. The CDR3 runs 18 residues. This chain's CDR3 is CASSLVASGRGLSYEQYF. In DNA form, the CDR3 reads TGCGCCAGCAGCTTGGTAGCTAGCGGGAGGGGTTTGTCCTACGAGCAGTACTTC.

The chain employs TRBV10-2 and TRBJ2-7; 7 bases map to TRBD2. This CDR3 contains 16 residues. Germline trimming cut 6 bases from V and 3 bases from J; bases unmatched to any gene: 14. Germline V gene sequence: CDR1 WSHSY, CDR2 SAAADI. CDR3 DNA sequence: TGCGCCAGCAGCGGCGGGGACTATCGGTTAGACTACGAGCAGTACTTC. Translation gives CASSGGDYRLDYEQYF.

This clone appeared a single time. Other DNA sequences in this specimen translate into the identical CDR3. J is TRBJ1-5 and V is TRBV5-1; 7 bases line up with TRBD1. Germline V gene sequence: CDR1 SGHRS, CDR2 YFSETQ. J gave up 3 bases and V 0 bases, and 0 bases lay outside the gene matches. This CDR3 is built from 14 residues. CDR3 DNA: TGCGCCAGCAGCTTGGAGGGGGCCAATCAGCCCCAGCATTTT. Translated, it gives CASSLEGANQPQHF.

Concerning this clone: At one end, the junction sequence differs from germline, possibly due to a read error. CDR3 nucleotides: TGTGCCAGCAGCTTAGTCGGTTTTGAGCAATTCTTC. This sequence encodes CASSLVGFEQFF. This chain connects TRBV11-2 to TRBJ2-1; D not resolved. This CDR3 contains 12 residues. The germline V gene encodes CDR1 SGHAT and CDR2 FQNNGV. The full variable domain, in which reference TRBV11-2 and TRBJ2-1 provide the parts outside the CDR3, is EAGVAQSPRYKIIEKRQSVAFWCNPISGHATLYWYQQILGQGPKLLIQFQNNGVVDDSQLPKDRFSAERLKGVDSTLKIQPAKLEDSAVYLCASSLVGFEQFFGPGTRLTVL.

J is TRBJ1-6 and V is TRBV6-6; D is unclear. Trimming took 6 bases from V and 3 from J, leaving 12 bases between them. Germline-derived CDR1 and CDR2 are MNHNY and SVGAGI (reference sequence). The CDR3 contains 15 residues. CDR3 sequence: CASSLTSLYNSPLHF. Here the CDR3 DNA reads TGTGCCAGCAGCCTAACGTCCCTCTATAATTCACCCCTCCACTTT.

The chain links TRBV25-1 to TRBJ2-3; weak D call: TRBD2 (6 bases). This CDR3 spans 15 amino acids. In germline, CDR1 is MGHDK, CDR2 SYGVNS. Trimming stripped 4 bases from V and 0 bases from J, with 11 bases between. The CDR3 here is CASSGLGGSTDTQYF. The CDR3 nucleotides are TGTGCCAGCAGTGGACTGGGGGGTAGCACAGATACGCAGTATTTT.

The chain recombines TRBV6-5 with TRBJ2-7; 12 bases are a match to TRBD1. In germline, CDR1 is MNHEY, CDR2 SVGAGI. The CDR3 has 15 amino acids. The V segment lost 6 bases and the J segment 2 bases; nucleotides outside the gene matches: 5. The CDR3 coding sequence is TGTGCCAGCAGCCCCGGGACAGGGGGCCCCTACGAGCAGTACTTC. Amino acids: CASSPGTGGPYEQYF.

The chain links TRBV10-1 to TRBJ2-3; 13 bases map to TRBD2. V lost 6 bases and J lost 9; bases outside the gene matches: 9. Germline CDR1 reads WNHNN; CDR2 reads SYGVQD (reference sequence). The CDR3 extends over 15 amino acids. This CDR3 is CASRKRTSGGETQYF. As DNA, the CDR3 is TGCGCCAGCAGGAAGAGGACTAGCGGGGGAGAGACGCAGTATTTT.

A remark on this clone: A read error may produce the germline difference seen at one junction end. The rearrangement links TRBV6-5 to TRBJ2-7, with D uncertain. This CDR3 spans 13 amino acids. Germline CDR1 is MNHEY and CDR2 is SVGAGI. Here the CDR3 DNA reads TGTGCCAGCAGTTTCGGTCGAACCTACGGGCAGTACTTC. It is translated as CASSFGRTYGQYF.

The V and J genes are TRBV5-4 and TRBJ2-2, with D perhaps matching TRBD1 (5 bases). The germline V gene encodes CDR1 SGHNT and CDR2 YYREEE (reference sequence). The CDR3 contains 15 residues. The V end lost 3 bases, the J end lost 2 bases, and 11 bases lay between the germline ends. The CDR3 sequence: CASSSETANTGELFF. In DNA, the CDR3 is TGTGCCAGCAGCTCAGAGACAGCTAACACCGGGGAGCTGTTTTTT.

The chain couples TRBV19 to TRBJ1-1; 8 positions agree with TRBD1. Trimming took 4 bases from V and 2 from J; bases not matched to a gene: 12. The germline V gene encodes CDR1 LNHDA and CDR2 SQIVND (reference sequence). CDR3 length equals 17 residues. CDR3 in amino acids: CASSREKRDRTNTEAFF. The CDR3 DNA reads as TGTGCCAGTAGTAGGGAGAAGAGGGACAGGACAAACACTGAAGCTTTCTTT.

The chain combines TRBV4-1 with TRBJ1-5, with unresolved D. The V end lost 0 bases, the J end lost 1 base, and 7 bases lay between the germline ends. There are 15 residues in the CDR3. The germline gives CDR1 MGHRA, CDR2 YSYEKL. Here the CDR3 reads CASSQEERSNQPQHF. In DNA form, the CDR3 reads TGCGCCAGCAGCCAAGAGGAGAGGAGCAATCAGCCCCAGCATTTT.

The chain has TRBV2 and TRBJ2-2; no clear D. Germline CDR1 SNHLY, CDR2 FYNNEI. The V end was cut by 7 bases, the J end by 2 bases, with 11 bases between. CDR3 length equals 14 residues. In nucleotides, the CDR3 is TGTGCCAGCACCAAGACACCAAACACCGGGGAGCTGTTTTTT. Translation: CASTKTPNTGELFF.

Only a few counts were recorded for this clone. The V and J genes are TRBV19 and TRBJ1-1; D is ambiguous. Per the germline V gene, CDR1 is LNHDA and CDR2 is SQIVND (reference sequence). V lost 3 bases and J lost 5, with 16 bases in between. The CDR3 sequence is 15 residues long. CDR3 in DNA: TGTGCCAGTAGTATTCGGCAGGTTGTAGAGACTGAAGCTTTCTTT. Amino acid sequence: CASSIRQVVETEAFF. The full variable domain, rest sourced from reference TRBV19 and TRBJ1-1, is DGGITQSPKYLFRKEGQNVTLSCEQNLNHDAMYWYRQDPGQGLRLIYYSQIVNDFQKGDIAEGYSVSREKKESFPLTVTSAQKNPTAFYLCASSIRQVVETEAFFGQGTRLTVV.

The chain carries TRBV7-6 and TRBJ1-1; D not resolved. V was clipped by 1 base and J by 3 bases, with 6 bases between them. Germline V gene data show CDR1 as SGHVS and CDR2 as FNYEAQ. CDR3 size: 13 residues. CDR3 loop: CASSLESYTEAFF. The CDR3 coding sequence is TGTGCCAGCAGCTTAGAATCCTACACTGAAGCTTTCTTT.

The chain's CDR3 is CASSPDLFNQPQHF. The CDR3 region has the DNA TGCGCCAGCAGCCCCGACTTATTCAATCAGCCCCAGCATTTT. The rearrangement joins TRBV10-2 to TRBJ1-5, with D hard to call. This CDR3 region has 14 residues. V dropped 6 bases and J dropped 3 bases, with 12 bases sitting between them. Germline values: CDR1 WSHSY, CDR2 SAAADI.

This clone appeared a few times. The sample contains more than one DNA sequence encoding this CDR3. This chain links TRBV29-1 with TRBJ1-1; possible D gene TRBD1, 5 bases. Trimming stripped 7 bases from V and 0 bases from J, with 12 bases between. The CDR3 totals 13 residues. Germline lookup yields CDR1 SQVTM and CDR2 ANQGSEA. CDR3 in DNA: TGCAGCGCACCCACAGGTATGAACACTGAAGCTTTCTTT. It is translated as CSAPTGMNTEAFF.

The chain carries TRBV5-6 and TRBJ2-5; 10 bases map to TRBD1. From germline, CDR1 is SGHDT and CDR2 YYEEEE. J was trimmed by 9 bases and V by 4 bases; bases with no gene match: 9. The CDR3 contains 14 residues. This CDR3 is CASSLGQGPWAQYF. CDR3 coding DNA: TGTGCCAGCAGCCTGGGACAGGGGCCCTGGGCCCAGTACTTC. The full variable domain, in which reference TRBV5-6 and TRBJ2-5 provide the parts outside the CDR3, is DAGVTQSPTHLIKTRGQQVTLRCSPKSGHDTVSWYQQALGQGPQFIFQYYEEEERQRGNFPDRFSGHQFPNYSSELNVNALLLGDSALYLCASSLGQGPWAQYFGPGTRLLVL.

The chain is built from TRBV11-2 and TRBJ2-3, with 10 positions matching TRBD2. Germline V gene lookup returns CDR1 SGHAT and CDR2 FQNNGV. The V gene end was trimmed by 2 bases and the J gene end by 4 bases; junction bases not matched to a gene: 3. The CDR3 has 15 amino acids. The CDR3 region has the DNA TGTGCCAGCAGCTTAACTAGCGGGGTCGCAGATACGCAGTATTTT. Protein product: CASSLTSGVADTQYF.